This T cell receptor beta chain comes out of a study of low-dose radiotherapy and immunotherapy resistance in tumors. Study background: Treatment of Cohort 1 consisted of 0.5 Gy per fraction every 2 weeks, adding up to 6.5 Gy. Intravenous administration to patients comprised nivolumab at 240 mg every two weeks and ipilimumab at 1 mg/kg every six weeks.

The CDR3 consists of 12 residues. V dropped 3 bases and J dropped 1 base, with 3 bases sitting between them. Germline V CDR1 and CDR2: ENHRY, SYGVKD. The time point is: after trial treatment. Treatment noted: LDRT plus nivolumab, ipilimumab, low-dose cyclophosphamide and aspirin (RACIN trial). Donors were given nivolumab, ipilimumab, aspirin, low-dose cyclophosphamide and low-dose radiotherapy. This clonotype was recorded at least ten times. Gene-specific TRAV and TRBV primers were used for first-strand cDNA, covering alpha and beta chains. The TCRs were subjected to amplification over about 20 PCR cycles employing a constant-region primer in conjunction with a V-primer adapter. Following isolation, mRNA was amplified via in vitro transcription. TCRdb recomputed calls from the reads with MiXCR, one row per CDR3 protein. The sample shows 75,000 to 95,000 distinct CDR3 sequences, approximately 22% of them seen only once.

The gene calls are TRBV10-3 and TRBJ1-2; D is uncertain. The sequence was collected from a female donor with ovarian cancer. This material consisted of PBMCs, taken after low-dose radiotherapy plus immunotherapy. The CDR3 DNA follows: TGTGCCATCAGTGACAGTAACTATGGCTACACCTTC. Its protein is CAISDSNYGYTF.